Presented here are 27 T cell receptor beta chains from one specimen sequenced in a study of regulatory T cells in long-lasting Graves disease. CDR3-region Arm-PCR and iRepertoire HTBI primers produced the TCR beta libraries. TCRdb passed the multiplex PCR reads through MiXCR, listing each CDR3 protein once. The sample holds approximately 690,000 distinct CDR3 sequences, around 32% seen once. Noted time point: persistent/refractory GD, antithyroid drugs over 5 years with positive TRAb. The TCR library was made from RNA that had been extracted from PBMCs in TRIzol. Sequences were derived from peripheral blood mononuclear cells (PBMCs), sampled when the disease was refractory, from a patient treated with antithyroid drugs. Source of these receptors: a female donor with Graves disease.

The J gene is TRBJ2-1, the V gene TRBV11-2, with D possibly called TRBD1 or TRBD2 (6 bases each). In germline, CDR1 is SGHAT, CDR2 FQNNGV. CDR3 length equals 16 residues. V lost 7 bases and J lost 7, with 23 bases in between. CDR3 residues: CASTFGGGTPSNEQFF. In DNA form, the CDR3 reads TGTGCCAGCACCTTCGGGGGCGGGACCCCAAGTAATGAGCAGTTCTTC.

The chain has TRBV20-1 and TRBJ1-1; possibly TRBD1 for D (6 bases). The CDR3 runs 15 residues. The germline gives CDR1 DFQATT, CDR2 SNEGSKA (reference sequence). V was cut by 0 bases and J by 8 bases, with 19 bases left in between. Here the CDR3 reads CSARDGLRGRGEAFF. The CDR3 nucleotides are TGCAGTGCTAGAGATGGGTTAAGAGGCAGGGGCGAAGCTTTCTTT.

The chain carries TRBV27 and TRBJ1-1, with D unresolved. CDR1 and CDR2 (germline): MNHEY, SMNVEV (reference sequence). The CDR3 extends over 16 amino acids. The V gene lost 6 bases and the J gene lost 1 base, with 18 bases spanning the gap. The CDR3 protein is CASSHSLGRWNTEAFF. The CDR3 region has the DNA TGTGCCAGCAGCCATAGTCTTGGGCGGTGGAACACTGAAGCTTTCTTT.

The V call is TRBV9, the J call TRBJ1-1; no reliable D call. V lost 0 bases and J 2 bases, leaving 8 bases between the germline ends. This CDR3 has 14 residues. Germline V gene lookup returns CDR1 SGDLS and CDR2 YYNGEE. The CDR3 DNA follows: TGTGCCAGCAGCGTAGAAGGGATCAACACTGAAGCTTTCTTT. Its protein product is CASSVEGINTEAFF.

This clonotype was counted ten times or more. The J gene is TRBJ1-2, the V gene TRBV12-3 or TRBV12-4; 7 bases match TRBD1. CDR3 length equals 14 residues. V lost 7 bases and J lost 2; bases outside the gene matches: 7. In DNA, the CDR3 is TGTGCCAGCACTCCGCAGGGACAGAACTATGGCTACACCTTC. Translation: CASTPQGQNYGYTF.

This clonotype was detected once. A much larger clone lies a single base off, so this may be a read error. The chain combines TRBV28 with TRBJ2-5, with 13 bases identical to TRBD2. The J call may be wrong; the DNA end is better matched by TRBJ2-1. The CDR3 length is 16 residues. Germline CDR1 MDHEN, CDR2 SYDVKM. The CDR3 coding sequence is TGTGCCAGCAACCCTAGGGGACTAGCGGGAAGAAATGAGCAGTTCTTC. Translation gives CASNPRGLAGRNEQFF.

The chain uses TRBV7-2 and TRBJ2-2, with 8 bases aligning to TRBD1. V gave up 5 bases and J gave up 3 bases; unmatched junction bases: 5. CDR1 and CDR2 (germline): SGHTA, FQGNSA. The CDR3 is 15 residues long. The CDR3 spells CASSLRGLDTGELFF. The CDR3 DNA is TGTGCCAGCAGCCTCAGGGGGCTAGACACCGGGGAGCTGTTTTTT.

In its sample, this clonotype was seen many times. This chain uses TRBV12-3 or TRBV12-4 with TRBJ1-6, with no clear D. The CDR3 spans 15 residues. Between the trimmed V and J ends, which lost 6 bases and 9 bases, there was a span of 18 bases. The CDR3 DNA is TGTGCCAGCAGCCGAAATCCGATGATCGCTTCACCCCTCCACTTT. Its translation: CASSRNPMIASPLHF.

This clonotype was seen a handful of times. The chain combines TRBV19 with TRBJ2-7; unclear D gene. Germline CDR1 is LNHDA and CDR2 is SQIVND (reference sequence). CDR3 length: 14 amino acids. V was clipped by 6 bases and J by 6 bases, with 18 bases between them. The CDR3 nucleotides read TGTGCCAGTAGCGCGAGTGGTGGAGCTGCCGAGCAGTACTTC. Translation: CASSASGGAAEQYF.

This clonotype was counted ten times or more. The rearrangement links TRBV12-3 or TRBV12-4 to TRBJ1-5; D is perhaps TRBD1 (5 bases). The ends were cut back, 7 bases at V and 6 bases at J, with 16 bases in the middle. The CDR3 is 14 amino acids. The CDR3 loop is CASTQGGGTQPQHF. The CDR3 nucleotides read TGTGCCAGCACTCAAGGTGGGGGGACTCAGCCCCAGCATTTT.

This clonotype was seen a few times. The chain carries TRBV6-1 and TRBJ1-2; TRBD1 is a possible D gene (5 bases). The V gene lost 0 bases and the J gene lost 7 bases, with 15 bases spanning the gap. CDR3 length: 15 residues. Germline loops: CDR1 MNHNS, CDR2 SASEGT. The chain's CDR3 is CASSEAPEGPFGYTF. The DNA of the CDR3 is TGTGCCAGCAGTGAAGCGCCTGAGGGACCGTTTGGCTACACCTTC.

The sample holds a few counts of this clonotype. V gene TRBV2 combines with J gene TRBJ1-4; no reliable D call. Trimming removed 2 bases at V and 4 bases at J, with 8 bases between. Per germline, CDR1 SNHLY and CDR2 FYNNEI. The CDR3 runs to 14 residues. The CDR3 loop is CASSERQHNEKLFF. CDR3 in DNA: TGTGCCAGCAGTGAAAGGCAGCATAATGAAAAACTGTTTTTT.

In its sample, this clonotype was seen a few times. The J gene is TRBJ1-5, the V gene TRBV19, with D unresolved. The germline V gene has CDR1 LNHDA and CDR2 SQIVND (reference sequence). The CDR3 runs 17 residues. V lost 7 bases and J lost 0, with 19 bases in between. CDR3 DNA: TGTGCCAGTAACCCTAGGGCAGGAGTCTCTAGCAATCAGCCCCAGCATTTT. It encodes CASNPRAGVSSNQPQHF.

This chain joins TRBV20-1 and TRBJ1-2, with 8 bases lining up with TRBD1. Germline lookup yields CDR1 DFQATT and CDR2 SNEGSKA (reference sequence). The CDR3 spans 14 residues. Trimming removed 3 bases from V and 3 bases from J; junction bases left unmatched: 6. CDR3: CSASAYRGDYGYTF. CDR3 nucleotide sequence: TGCAGTGCTAGTGCTTACAGGGGGGACTATGGCTACACCTTC.

This chain links TRBV5-4 with TRBJ1-2, with D possibly TRBD1 on 6 matching bases. The CDR3 has 16 residues. Trimming stripped 0 bases from V and 5 bases from J, with 17 bases between. Germline assignment: CDR1 SGHNT and CDR2 YYREEE (reference sequence). The CDR3: CASSLETGRMSYGYTF. The CDR3 DNA reads as TGTGCCAGCAGCTTGGAGACAGGTAGAATGTCTTATGGCTACACCTTC.

This clonotype came up a few times. CDR3 in amino acids: CASRKTRALNTEAFF. CDR3 sequence (DNA): TGTGCCAGCAGAAAAACCCGGGCCCTGAACACTGAAGCTTTCTTT. The chain recombines TRBV28 with TRBJ1-1; D is undetermined. Trimming pared 6 bases from V and 0 bases from J, leaving 14 bases between. The CDR3 length is 15 residues. Germline-derived CDR1 and CDR2 are MDHEN and SYDVKM.

The chain uses TRBV5-1 and TRBJ2-7; tentative D call: TRBD2 (5 bases). The V and J ends lost 1 base and 7 bases respectively, with 12 bases between them. Germline CDR1 and CDR2: SGHRS and YFSETQ. The CDR3 loop spans 13 amino acids. CDR3 region: CASSLKQTGEQYF. CDR3 bases: TGCGCCAGCAGCTTGAAACAAACGGGGGAGCAGTACTTC.

The V call is TRBV20-1, the J call TRBJ1-5; D call uncertain. Looked up from germline, CDR1 is DFQATT and CDR2 is SNEGSKA (reference sequence). Trimming took off 3 bases at V and 4 bases at J, with 4 bases between the two ends. The CDR3 sequence is 11 residues long. The CDR3 DNA sequence: TGCAGTGCTAGCAAAAATCAGCCCCAGCATTTT. It translates to CSASKNQPQHF.

V gene TRBV27 combines with J gene TRBJ2-5; D is uncertain. Germline assignment: CDR1 MNHEY and CDR2 SMNVEV (reference sequence). The V end was cut by 4 bases, the J end by 5 bases, with 14 bases between. CDR3 length equals 14 residues. CDR3 bases: TGTGCCAGCAGTTCCACCTCCTGGGTGGAGACCCAGTACTTC. Its translation is CASSSTSWVETQYF.

This clonotype was counted ten times or more. This rearrangement joins TRBV11-2 to TRBJ2-5, with D perhaps TRBD1 or TRBD2 (5 bases each). Trimming removed 1 base from V and 7 bases from J, with 16 bases in between. The CDR3 runs 15 residues. Germline values: CDR1 SGHAT, CDR2 FQNNGV. CDR3: CASSLAGTTSGTQYF. The CDR3 DNA follows: TGTGCCAGCAGCTTAGCCGGGACGACATCTGGGACCCAGTACTTC. The whole variable domain, remainder taken from reference TRBV11-2 and TRBJ2-5, is EAGVAQSPRYKIIEKRQSVAFWCNPISGHATLYWYQQILGQGPKLLIQFQNNGVVDDSQLPKDRFSAERLKGVDSTLKIQPAKLEDSAVYLCASSLAGTTSGTQYFGPGTRLLVL.

Only a few counts were recorded for this clonotype. The chain uses TRBV2 and TRBJ1-2; a weak D match, TRBD1 (6 bases). The CDR3 has 14 amino acids. Germline-derived CDR1 and CDR2 are SNHLY and FYNNEI. Trimming took 1 base from V and 5 from J, leaving 11 bases between them. The CDR3 region is CASSEVRGAYGYTF. The CDR3 DNA follows: TGTGCCAGCAGTGAAGTTCGGGGGGCTTATGGCTACACCTTC.

This clonotype has a handful of counts. This rearrangement joins TRBV27 to TRBJ2-2; D call uncertain. Germline V gene lookup returns CDR1 MNHEY and CDR2 SMNVEV (reference sequence). The CDR3 is made up of 16 amino acids. Trimming cost V 2 bases and J 0 bases, with 10 bases left between them. In DNA, the CDR3 is TGTGCCAGCAGTTTACTCAGGATTTCGAACACCGGGGAGCTGTTTTTT. The encoded protein is CASSLLRISNTGELFF.

The sample holds a few counts of this clonotype. This rearrangement joins TRBV15 to TRBJ1-5; tentatively, D is TRBD1 (5 bases). There are 15 residues in the CDR3. Trimming pared 4 bases from V and 9 bases from J, leaving 19 bases between. Germline CDR1 is LNHNV and CDR2 is YYDKDF (reference sequence). For the CDR3, the DNA is TGTGCCACCAGCAAAGGGGCCGCACCCTTAGGGCCCCAGCATTTT. Translated, it gives CATSKGAAPLGPQHF.

To note about this clonotype: It may be a read error: a sequence one base away is much more abundant. The chain joins TRBV2 to TRBJ1-6; the D is unclear. The V gene's germline CDR1 is SNHLY and CDR2 FYNNEI. The CDR3 has 15 residues. CDR3 DNA sequence: TGTGCCAGTGGACTCACGAGCTCCTATAATTCACCCCTCCGCTTT. This sequence encodes CASGLTSSYNSPLRF.

This chain connects TRBV6-1 to TRBJ2-7; 8 bases line up with TRBD2. Germline CDR1 reads MNHNS; CDR2 reads SASEGT. This CDR3 contains 18 residues. V lost 7 bases and J lost 3; bases outside the gene matches: 20. The CDR3 sequence: CASKWGAGKSGSGYEQYF. In DNA, the CDR3 is TGTGCCAGCAAATGGGGGGCAGGAAAGAGCGGGAGCGGCTACGAGCAGTACTTC.

This clonotype was seen a few times. The CDR3 DNA follows: TGTGCTAGTGGTTCCGACAGGGGGACGCAGACCCAGTACTTC. Translating gives CASGSDRGTQTQYF. The rearrangement uses TRBV12-5 and TRBJ2-5; 9 nucleotides align to TRBD1. Germline CDR1 LGHNT, CDR2 FRNRAP. After removal of 4 bases from V and 6 bases from J, the junction contained 6 bases not matched to a gene. The CDR3 is 14 residues long.

The chain uses TRBV3-1 and TRBJ1-4; 10 bases align to TRBD1. V was clipped by 5 bases and J by 4 bases; unmatched bases: 4. The CDR3 sequence is 15 residues long. Germline lookup yields CDR1 LGHDT and CDR2 YNNKEL (reference sequence). The CDR3 here is CASSAGTGVNEKLFF. CDR3 nucleotide sequence: TGTGCCAGCAGCGCGGGGACAGGGGTTAATGAAAAACTGTTTTTT.